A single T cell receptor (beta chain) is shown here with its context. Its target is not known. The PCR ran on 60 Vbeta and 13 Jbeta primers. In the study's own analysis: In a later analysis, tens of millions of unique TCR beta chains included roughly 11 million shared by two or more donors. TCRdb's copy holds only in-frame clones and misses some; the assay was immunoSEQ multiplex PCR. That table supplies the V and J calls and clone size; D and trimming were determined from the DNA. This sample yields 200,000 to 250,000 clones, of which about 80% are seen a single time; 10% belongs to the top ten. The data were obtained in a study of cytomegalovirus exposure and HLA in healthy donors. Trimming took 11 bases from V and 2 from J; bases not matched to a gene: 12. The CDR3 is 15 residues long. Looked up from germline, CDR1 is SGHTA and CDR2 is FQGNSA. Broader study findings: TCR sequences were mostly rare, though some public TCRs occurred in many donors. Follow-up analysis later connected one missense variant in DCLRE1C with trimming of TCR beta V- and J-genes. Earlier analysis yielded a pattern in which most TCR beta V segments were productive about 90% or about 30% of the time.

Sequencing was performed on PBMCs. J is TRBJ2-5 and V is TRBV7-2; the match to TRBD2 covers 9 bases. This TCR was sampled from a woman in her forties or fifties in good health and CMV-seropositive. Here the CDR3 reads CAVKRPAGGQETQYF. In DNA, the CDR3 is TGTGCCGTAAAACGCCCGGCGGGGGGGCAAGAGACCCAGTACTTC. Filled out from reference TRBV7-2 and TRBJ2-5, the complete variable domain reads GAGVSQSPSNKVTEKGKDVELRCDPISGHTALYWYRQSLGQGLEFLIYFQGNSAPDKSGLPSDRFSAERTGGSVSTLTIQRTQQEDSAVYLCAVKRPAGGQETQYFGPGTRLLVL.